This T cell receptor beta chain was obtained from a study of OX40 agonist ivuxolimab in advanced cancers. For the study at large: Ivuxolimab, an agonist antibody against OX40 (CD134), was given to patients. Participants averaged around 60 years of age (range roughly 23 to 79) and were approximately 81% male. Study findings and constraints: At 0.1 to 3.0 mg/kg, clonal expansion of CD4+ and CD8+ blood T cells had occurred by week 6. The authors also found low normalized T-cell clonal expansion in some nonresponders.

On this clone: The target antigen is unknown.

The germline gives CDR1 MNHNS, CDR2 SASEGT. This CDR3 region has 12 residues. V was pared by 1 base and J by 7 bases, with 7 bases between. The repertoire was sequenced with immunoSEQ multiplex PCR; TCRdb's copy has only in-frame clones and lacks some. The sample has about 73,000 clones; 75% to 90% are singletons. The chain joins TRBV6-1 to TRBJ1-2; D not certain. This clonotype was sampled from an adult with an advanced solid tumor such as melanoma, head and neck, liver or kidney cancer. The starting material was CD4+ or CD8+ T cells sorted from blood, obtained in a trial of the OX40 agonist ivuxolimab. The CDR3 DNA reads as TGTGCCAGCAGTGAAGGTAGCTTTGGCTACACCTTC. It is translated as CASSEGSFGYTF.